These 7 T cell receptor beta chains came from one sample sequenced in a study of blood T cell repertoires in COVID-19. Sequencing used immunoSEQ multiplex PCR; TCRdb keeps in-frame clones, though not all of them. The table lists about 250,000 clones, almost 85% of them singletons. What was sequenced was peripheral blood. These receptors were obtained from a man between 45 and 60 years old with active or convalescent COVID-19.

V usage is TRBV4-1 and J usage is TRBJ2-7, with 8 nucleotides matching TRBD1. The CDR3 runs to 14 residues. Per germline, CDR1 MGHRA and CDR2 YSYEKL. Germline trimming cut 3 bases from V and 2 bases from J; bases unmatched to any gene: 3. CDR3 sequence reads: CASSHGQGAYEQYF. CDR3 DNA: TGCGCCAGCAGCCACGGACAGGGAGCCTACGAGCAGTACTTC.

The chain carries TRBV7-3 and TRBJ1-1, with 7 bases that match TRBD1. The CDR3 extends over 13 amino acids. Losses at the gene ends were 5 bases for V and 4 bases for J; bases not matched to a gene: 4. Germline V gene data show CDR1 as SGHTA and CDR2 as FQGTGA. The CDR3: CASSPGTVTEAFF. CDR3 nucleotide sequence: TGTGCCAGCAGCCCCGGGACAGTCACTGAAGCTTTCTTT.

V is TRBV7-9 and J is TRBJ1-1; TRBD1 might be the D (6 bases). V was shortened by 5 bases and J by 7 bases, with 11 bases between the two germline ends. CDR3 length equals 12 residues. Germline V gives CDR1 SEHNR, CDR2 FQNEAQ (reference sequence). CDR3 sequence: CASSITGIEAFF. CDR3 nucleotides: TGTGCCAGCAGCATAACAGGGATTGAAGCTTTCTTT. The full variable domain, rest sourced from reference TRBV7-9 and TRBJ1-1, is DTGVSQNPRHKITKRGQNVTFRCDPISEHNRLYWYRQTLGQGPEFLTYFQNEAQLEKSRLLSDRFSAERPKGSFSTLEIQRTEQGDSAMYLCASSITGIEAFFGQGTRLTVV.

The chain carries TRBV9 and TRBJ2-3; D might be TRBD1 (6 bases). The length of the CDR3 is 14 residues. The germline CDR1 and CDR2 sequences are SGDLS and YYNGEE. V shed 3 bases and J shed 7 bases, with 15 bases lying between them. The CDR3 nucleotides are TGTGCCAGCAGCGCAACAGGGATTGGGAATACGCAGTATTTT. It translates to CASSATGIGNTQYF.

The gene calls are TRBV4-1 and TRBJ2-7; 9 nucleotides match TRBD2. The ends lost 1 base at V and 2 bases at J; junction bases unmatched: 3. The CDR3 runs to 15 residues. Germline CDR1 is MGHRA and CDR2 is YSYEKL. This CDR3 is CASSQGTSDPYEQYF. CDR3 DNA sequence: TGCGCCAGCAGCCAAGGGACTAGCGACCCCTACGAGCAGTACTTC.

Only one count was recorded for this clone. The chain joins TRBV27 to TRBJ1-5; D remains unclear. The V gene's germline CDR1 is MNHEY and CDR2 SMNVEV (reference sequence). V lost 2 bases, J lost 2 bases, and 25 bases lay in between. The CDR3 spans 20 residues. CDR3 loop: CASSLTRNSGLESGNQPQHF. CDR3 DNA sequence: TGTGCCAGCAGTTTAACTCGGAACAGCGGACTGGAAAGTGGCAATCAGCCCCAGCATTTT.

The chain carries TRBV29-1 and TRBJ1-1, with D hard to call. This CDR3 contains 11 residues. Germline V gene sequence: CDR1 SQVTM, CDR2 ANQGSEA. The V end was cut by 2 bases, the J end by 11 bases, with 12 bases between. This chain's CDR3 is CSVEREILAFF. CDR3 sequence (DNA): TGCAGCGTTGAAAGGGAGATTTTGGCTTTCTTT.